The 2 T cell receptor beta chains below come from one sample, sequenced in a study of cytomegalovirus exposure and HLA in healthy donors. PCR was performed using 60 Vbeta and 13 Jbeta primers. Data came from immunoSEQ multiplex PCR; TCRdb stores just in-frame clones and leaves some out. Among approximately 190,000 clones listed, around 75% were seen once. The specimen sequenced was PBMCs. The receptors were sampled from a woman aged 25 to 39 in good health and CMV-seropositive.

The CDR3 DNA reads as TGTGCCAGCAGCTCGACAGGGATTCAAGAGACCCAGTACTTC. This sequence encodes CASSSTGIQETQYF. This chain connects TRBV7-3 to TRBJ2-5, with TRBD1 matching over 7 bases. Germline V gene data show CDR1 as SGHTA and CDR2 as FQGTGA. CDR3 size: 14 residues. V shed 4 bases and J 2 bases; nucleotides not matched to a gene: 4.

The CDR3: CASSLEIGQTYNEQFF. CDR3 nucleotides: TGTGCCAGCAGTTTAGAAATTGGACAGACCTACAATGAGCAGTTCTTC. The chain couples TRBV27 to TRBJ2-1; a weak D match, TRBD1 (6 bases). V lost 2 bases and J lost 2, with 13 bases in between. CDR3 size: 16 residues. Germline-derived CDR1 and CDR2 are MNHEY and SMNVEV (reference sequence).